The 27 T cell receptor beta chains given below trace back to one sample, sequenced in a study of blood T cell repertoires in COVID-19. Profiled with immunoSEQ multiplex PCR; TCRdb holds only in-frame clones, not every one. The data show approximately 250,000 clones, 83% seen once. The sample taken for sequencing was peripheral blood. The receptors come from a man in his 60s who had recovered from COVID-19.

The chain links TRBV27 to TRBJ2-7; no reliable D call. Trimming removed 6 bases at V and 2 bases at J, with 17 bases between. Germline CDR1 is MNHEY and CDR2 is SMNVEV (reference sequence). CDR3 length: 15 amino acids. DNA for the CDR3: TGTGCCAGCAGATCAGGCCGCCACCCCCCCTACGAGCAGTACTTC. This translates into CASRSGRHPPYEQYF.

This sequence joins TRBV10-3 and TRBJ2-7; TRBD1 matches 7 bases. J gave up 6 bases and V 10 bases, and 15 bases lay outside the gene matches. Germline V gene data show CDR1 as ENHRY and CDR2 as SYGVKD. The CDR3 is made up of 14 amino acids. The CDR3 loop is CATQEQGFAAEQYF. In nucleotides, the CDR3 is TGTGCCACCCAAGAACAGGGGTTCGCGGCCGAGCAGTACTTC.

In DNA, the CDR3 is TGTGCCAGCAGTTTGTATACGCCCTTCGGACTAGCGGGGGAAGGGGAGACCCAGTACTTC. This codes for CASSLYTPFGLAGEGETQYF. The V and J genes are TRBV27 and TRBJ2-5, with 13 nucleotides matching TRBD2. V dropped 3 bases and J dropped 5; count of bases not matched to a gene: 18. There are 20 residues in the CDR3. From germline, CDR1 is MNHEY and CDR2 SMNVEV (reference sequence).

This chain connects TRBV9 to TRBJ2-7; D might be TRBD1 (5 bases). Germline V gene lookup returns CDR1 SGDLS and CDR2 YYNGEE. Trimming pared 4 bases from V and 6 bases from J, leaving 17 bases between. The CDR3 is 14 residues long. The CDR3 DNA reads as TGTGCCAGCAGCTCACGGACACGTCCCGGCGAGCAGTACTTC. This translates into CASSSRTRPGEQYF. Full variable domain (remainder filled in from reference TRBV9 and TRBJ2-7): DSGVTQTPKHLITATGQRVTLRCSPRSGDLSVYWYQQSLDQGLQFLIQYYNGEERAKGNILERFSAQQFPDLHSELNLSSLELGDSALYFCASSSRTRPGEQYFGPGTRLTVT.

Notes on this clone: This sample also contains other DNA sequences that code for the same CDR3. The genes are TRBV20-1 and TRBJ2-7, with D unclear. This CDR3 is 11 amino acids long. V lost 0 bases and J 4 bases, leaving 4 bases between the germline ends. Germline V CDR1 and CDR2: DFQATT, SNEGSKA (reference sequence). This chain's CDR3 is CSARDSYEQYF. CDR3 nucleotide sequence: TGCAGTGCTAGAGACTCGTACGAGCAGTACTTC.

This clone was counted between two and nine times. The genes are TRBV4-2 and TRBJ2-7, with 10 nucleotides matching TRBD1. J was trimmed by 7 bases and V by 1 base; bases with no gene match: 10. The germline V gene has CDR1 LGHNA and CDR2 YNFKEQ. The CDR3 loop spans 16 amino acids. The DNA of the CDR3 is TGTGCCAGCAGCCAAGCAACCGGGACAGGGGCATCGGAGCAGTACTTC. Protein: CASSQATGTGASEQYF.

This rearrangement joins TRBV9 to TRBJ1-6; 9 nucleotides agree with TRBD1. Germline CDR1 and CDR2: SGDLS and YYNGEE. The CDR3 is made up of 14 amino acids. With V trimmed by 8 bases and J by 6 bases, 6 bases remained unmatched. This CDR3 is CARATGGGNSPLHF. For the CDR3, the DNA is TGTGCCAGAGCCACAGGGGGCGGTAATTCACCCCTCCACTTT.

The chain links TRBV2 to TRBJ2-4, with D possibly matching TRBD1 (6 bases). Trimming stripped 4 bases from V and 3 bases from J, with 13 bases between. CDR3 length: 15 residues. In germline, CDR1 is SNHLY, CDR2 FYNNEI. The CDR3 DNA sequence: TGTGCCAGCAGTGGGTCCAGGGGCGGCAAAAACATTCAGTACTTC. This codes for CASSGSRGGKNIQYF.

The chain uses TRBV6-5 and TRBJ1-2; 8 positions agree with TRBD1. CDR1 and CDR2 (germline): MNHEY, SVGAGI. CDR3 length: 15 amino acids. The V segment lost 5 bases and the J segment 1 base; nucleotides outside the gene matches: 6. This CDR3 reads CASSPDRAINYGYTF. In DNA form, the CDR3 reads TGTGCCAGCAGTCCGGACAGGGCGATTAACTATGGCTACACCTTC.

The genes are TRBV28 and TRBJ2-7; perhaps TRBD1 as D (5 bases). The germline V gene encodes CDR1 MDHEN and CDR2 SYDVKM. The V and J ends lost 8 bases and 4 bases respectively, with 21 bases between them. This CDR3 has 15 residues. The CDR3 protein is CASSPRGRIPYEQYF. CDR3 sequence (DNA): TGTGCCAGCTCACCTAGGGGCAGGATCCCTTACGAGCAGTACTTC.

Comment on this clone: Other DNA sequences of this sample code for an identical CDR3. The V and J genes are TRBV3-1 (or the pseudogene TRBV3-2) and TRBJ2-5; D is unclear. Germline CDR1 and CDR2: LGHDT and YNNKEL (reference sequence). The CDR3 contains 11 residues. Trimming removed 3 bases from V and 3 bases from J, with 2 bases in between. CDR3 coding DNA: TGTGCCAGCAGCCACGAAGAGACCCAGTACTTC. Protein product: CASSHEETQYF.

V and J are TRBV19 and TRBJ1-1; TRBD1 agrees at 7 bases. With V trimmed by 7 bases and J by 1 base, 15 bases remained unmatched. Per the germline V gene, CDR1 is LNHDA and CDR2 is SQIVND (reference sequence). This CDR3 is 17 amino acids long. CDR3 loop: CASKEGAGGKSNTEAFF. The CDR3 DNA reads as TGTGCCAGTAAGGAAGGGGCAGGGGGAAAATCGAACACTGAAGCTTTCTTT.

The chain has TRBV6-1 and TRBJ1-5; the D is unclear. V lost 2 bases and J lost 4, with 6 bases in between. CDR3 size: 13 residues. Germline CDR1 MNHNS, CDR2 SASEGT. This CDR3 reads CASSESGNQPQHF. DNA of the CDR3: TGTGCCAGCAGTGAATCAGGAAATCAGCCCCAGCATTTT.

This chain links TRBV15 with TRBJ2-3, with 8 nucleotides matching TRBD2. This CDR3 has 16 amino acids. The V segment lost 0 bases and the J segment 3 bases; nucleotides outside the gene matches: 5. Germline-derived CDR1 and CDR2 are LNHNV and YYDKDF (reference sequence). CDR3 DNA: TGTGCCACCAGCAGAGAGGGCGGGGGGAATACAGATACGCAGTATTTT. It translates to CATSREGGGNTDTQYF.

The V gene is TRBV19, the J gene TRBJ1-1; D gene ambiguous. The CDR3 consists of 15 residues. The V and J ends lost 3 bases and 5 bases respectively, with 16 bases between them. Per the germline V gene, CDR1 is LNHDA and CDR2 is SQIVND (reference sequence). CDR3 bases: TGTGCCAGTAGTATTGGGAGAGCAGCGCCTACTGAAGCTTTCTTT. This sequence encodes CASSIGRAAPTEAFF.

V is TRBV5-1 and J is TRBJ2-7; TRBD2 matches at 12 bases. Germline lookup yields CDR1 SGHRS and CDR2 YFSETQ. J gave up 2 bases and V 2 bases, and 11 bases lay outside the gene matches. This CDR3 is built from 18 residues. CDR3 sequence: CASSFQTSGSTSPYEQYF. The CDR3 nucleotides are TGCGCCAGCAGCTTCCAGACTAGCGGGAGCACATCCCCCTACGAGCAGTACTTC. Filled out from reference TRBV5-1 and TRBJ2-7, the complete variable domain reads KAGVTQTPRYLIKTRGQQVTLSCSPISGHRSVSWYQQTPGQGLQFLFEYFSETQRNKGNFPGRFSGRQFSNSRSEMNVSTLELGDSALYLCASSFQTSGSTSPYEQYFGPGTRLTVT.

V usage is TRBV5-6 and J usage is TRBJ2-2, with a possible D match to TRBD2 (6 bases). V lost 3 bases, J lost 1 base, and 13 bases lay in between. Germline lookup yields CDR1 SGHDT and CDR2 YYEEEE. This CDR3 region has 16 residues. The CDR3 is CASSSGTGGNTGELFF. The CDR3 DNA follows: TGTGCCAGCAGCTCCGGGACCGGGGGGAACACCGGGGAGCTGTTTTTT. Supplemented by reference TRBV5-6 and TRBJ2-2, the full variable domain reads DAGVTQSPTHLIKTRGQQVTLRCSPKSGHDTVSWYQQALGQGPQFIFQYYEEEERQRGNFPDRFSGHQFPNYSSELNVNALLLGDSALYLCASSSGTGGNTGELFFGEGSRLTVL.

The chain recombines TRBV27 with TRBJ2-6, with 12 positions matching TRBD1. Germline CDR1 and CDR2: MNHEY and SMNVEV (reference sequence). The CDR3 covers 19 residues. Germline trimming cut 1 base from V and 2 bases from J; bases unmatched to any gene: 6. As DNA, the CDR3 is TGTGCCAGCAGTTTATATGGGACAGGGGGCCTCGCTGGGGCCAACGTCCTGACTTTC. It translates to CASSLYGTGGLAGANVLTF.

A single count supports this clone. The rearrangement links TRBV6-5 to TRBJ2-1; 9 nucleotides align to TRBD1. In germline, CDR1 is MNHEY, CDR2 SVGAGI. Losses at the gene ends were 6 bases for V and 4 bases for J; bases not matched to a gene: 7. The CDR3 runs 15 residues. The CDR3 sequence is CASRSDRGEYNEQFF. CDR3 DNA sequence: TGTGCCAGCAGATCGGACAGGGGCGAGTACAATGAGCAGTTCTTC.

V is TRBV5-4 and J is TRBJ1-2; 8 bases agree with TRBD1. The CDR3 runs to 13 residues. Germline trimming cut 2 bases from V and 4 bases from J; bases unmatched to any gene: 1. Per the germline V gene, CDR1 is SGHNT and CDR2 is YYREEE (reference sequence). DNA for the CDR3: TGTGCCAGCAGCTTCACAGGGGGCTATGGCTACACCTTC. This sequence encodes CASSFTGGYGYTF.

V is TRBV29-1 and J is TRBJ2-3; 8 bases align to TRBD2. The CDR3 loop spans 15 amino acids. Per the germline V gene, CDR1 is SQVTM and CDR2 is ANQGSEA. V dropped 6 bases and J dropped 0; count of bases not matched to a gene: 8. CDR3 sequence: CSVGISGASTDTQYF. CDR3 bases: TGCAGCGTCGGAATTAGCGGGGCAAGCACAGATACGCAGTATTTT.

This clone came up a few times. The V call is TRBV7-2, the J call TRBJ2-7; D gene unclear. V dropped 4 bases and J dropped 3 bases, with 10 bases sitting between them. The CDR3 length is 13 residues. Germline CDR1 is SGHTA and CDR2 is FQGNSA. The CDR3 DNA reads TGTGCCAGCAGCTCGGCAGGTATCTACGAGCAGTACTTC. Translated: CASSSAGIYEQYF.

The chain couples TRBV9 to TRBJ2-1, with 13 bases matching TRBD2. From germline, CDR1 is SGDLS and CDR2 YYNGEE. The CDR3 consists of 17 residues. V was pared by 3 bases and J by 9 bases, with 12 bases of the junction left unmatched. The CDR3 DNA sequence: TGTGCCAGCAGCGCGCTGGGACTAGCGGGAAGGGTTGGTGAGCAGTTCTTC. Translating gives CASSALGLAGRVGEQFF.

The chain employs TRBV6-5 and TRBJ1-3; no clear D gene. CDR1 is MNHEY, CDR2 SVGAGI, per germline. This CDR3 has 13 residues. V was clipped by 10 bases and J by 2 bases, with 12 bases between them. The CDR3 loop reads CATTIMTGNTIYF. The CDR3, as DNA: TGTGCCACCACAATAATGACTGGAAACACCATATATTTT.

The chain joins TRBV20-1 to TRBJ2-5; 7 nucleotides agree with TRBD1. Per germline, CDR1 DFQATT and CDR2 SNEGSKA (reference sequence). The J segment lost 4 bases and the V segment lost 3 bases, leaving 5 bases of the junction unmatched. This CDR3 region has 13 residues. The CDR3 protein is CSASVRGPETQYF. CDR3 coding DNA: TGCAGTGCTAGTGTTAGGGGGCCAGAGACCCAGTACTTC.

CDR3 sequence: CATSIRVSSYNEQFF. As DNA, the CDR3 is TGTGCCACCAGCATCCGGGTTAGCTCCTACAATGAGCAGTTCTTC. The chain joins TRBV15 to TRBJ2-1; D gene uncertain. Per the germline V gene, CDR1 is LNHNV and CDR2 is YYDKDF (reference sequence). The CDR3 totals 15 residues. V gave up 4 bases and J gave up 0 bases, with 10 bases separating them.

The chain employs TRBV5-5 and TRBJ2-5, with a tentative D call TRBD1 (6 bases). Germline-derived CDR1 and CDR2 are SGHKS and YYEKEE (reference sequence). The CDR3 runs 13 residues. V lost 1 base and J lost 5, with 9 bases in between. The CDR3 sequence is CASSLTGMETQYF. The CDR3 DNA sequence: TGTGCCAGCAGCTTGACAGGGATGGAGACCCAGTACTTC.